The 25 T cell receptor beta chains below come from one sample, sequenced in a study of radiotherapy plus CTLA-4 blockade in lung cancer. Libraries were prepared by immunoSEQ multiplex PCR; TCRdb keeps only in-frame clonotypes and omits some of them. The table lists tens of thousands of clones, approximately 79% of them singletons, with approximately 17% in the top ten. Sequencing used peripheral blood, obtained from a patient treated with radiotherapy plus ipilimumab. The receptors shown here come from a human donor with non-small cell lung cancer who had a complete response to radiotherapy plus ipilimumab.

In DNA form, the CDR3 reads TGCAGCGCCCTCGGGGGGCAGGCCTCCTACAATGAGCAGTTCTTC. It yields the protein CSALGGQASYNEQFF. This chain uses TRBV29-1 with TRBJ2-1, with D tentatively TRBD2 (7 bases). The CDR3 is made up of 15 amino acids. With 7 bases removed from V and 0 bases from J, the gap between germline ends came to 16 bases. Germline lookup yields CDR1 SQVTM and CDR2 ANQGSEA.

This chain connects TRBV10-1 to TRBJ2-1; 15 bases agree with TRBD2. This CDR3 has 16 amino acids. Germline V gene data show CDR1 as WNHNN and CDR2 as SYGVQD (reference sequence). V lost 4 bases, J lost 8 bases, and 6 bases stayed unmatched. In nucleotides, the CDR3 is TGCGCCAGCAGTGGGACTAGCGGGAGGGTTCGGGATGAGCAGTTCTTC. Its translation: CASSGTSGRVRDEQFF.

The chain carries TRBV27 and TRBJ1-2; 11 bases map to TRBD1. The CDR3 covers 19 residues. Germline V lookup: CDR1 MNHEY, CDR2 SMNVEV (reference sequence). With V trimmed by 7 bases and J by 5 bases, 21 bases remained unmatched. The CDR3 DNA follows: TGTGCCAGCACTACCTCCGTGGGACAGGGGGAAGTAATGGCTTATGGCTACACCTTC. It yields the protein CASTTSVGQGEVMAYGYTF.

V and J are TRBV28 and TRBJ1-5; possible D gene TRBD1, 5 bases. The CDR3 has 14 residues. Germline CDR1 and CDR2: MDHEN and SYDVKM. The ends were cut back, 2 bases at V and 2 bases at J, with 7 bases in the middle. The CDR3 protein is CASSLIGGNQPQHF. CDR3 sequence (DNA): TGTGCCAGCAGTTTAATAGGGGGCAATCAGCCCCAGCATTTT.

The J gene is TRBJ2-2, the V gene TRBV9; no firm D call. Trimming took off 0 bases at V and 0 bases at J, with 9 bases between the two ends. Germline V gives CDR1 SGDLS, CDR2 YYNGEE. This CDR3 comprises 16 residues. The CDR3: CASSVGIFANTGELFF. CDR3 sequence (DNA): TGTGCCAGCAGCGTAGGTATTTTCGCGAACACCGGGGAGCTGTTTTTT.

V usage is TRBV29-1 and J usage is TRBJ2-7, with D perhaps matching TRBD1 (5 bases). CDR1 and CDR2 from the germline V gene are SQVTM and ANQGSEA. Trimming pared 0 bases from V and 2 bases from J, leaving 8 bases between. There are 13 residues in the CDR3. The DNA of the CDR3 is TGCAGCGTTGAAGAAGACAGTACCTACGAGCAGTACTTC. Translated, it gives CSVEEDSTYEQYF.

The rearrangement uses TRBV18 and TRBJ2-2; TRBD2 matches 9 bases. The trim removed 2 bases at V and 7 bases at J, leaving 5 bases unmatched. The CDR3 spans 15 residues. Germline CDR1 reads KGHSH; CDR2 reads LQKENI. CDR3 region: CASSPSGLASGELFF. DNA of the CDR3: TGTGCCAGCTCACCATCGGGACTAGCTAGCGGGGAGCTGTTTTTT.

V gene TRBV2 combines with J gene TRBJ2-7, with TRBD2 matching over 8 bases. This CDR3 has 15 amino acids. V gave up 7 bases and J gave up 1 base; unmatched junction bases: 9. Germline CDR1 is SNHLY and CDR2 is FYNNEI. The chain's CDR3 is CASMGTGGGSYEQYF. In DNA, the CDR3 is TGTGCCAGCATGGGGACCGGGGGGGGGTCCTACGAGCAGTACTTC.

This chain connects TRBV6-5 to TRBJ1-6; 7 positions agree with TRBD1. The junction had 3 bases not matched to a gene; V was cut back by 2 bases and J by 2 bases. Per germline, CDR1 MNHEY and CDR2 SVGAGI. The CDR3 spans 16 residues. CDR3 in DNA: TGTGCCAGCAGTTACGGGCAGGGGGCCTATAATTCACCCCTCCACTTT. Protein product: CASSYGQGAYNSPLHF.

This chain links TRBV5-1 with TRBJ1-2; 7 nucleotides match TRBD1. Per the germline V gene, CDR1 is SGHRS and CDR2 is YFSETQ. V gave up 0 bases and J gave up 4 bases; unmatched junction bases: 3. This CDR3 spans 14 amino acids. CDR3 in DNA: TGCGCCAGCAGCTTGGAAGGGGGCGGCTATGGCTACACCTTC. It yields the protein CASSLEGGGYGYTF. Combining the CDR3 with reference TRBV5-1 and TRBJ1-2 gives the whole variable domain KAGVTQTPRYLIKTRGQQVTLSCSPISGHRSVSWYQQTPGQGLQFLFEYFSETQRNKGNFPGRFSGRQFSNSRSEMNVSTLELGDSALYLCASSLEGGGYGYTFGSGTRLTVV.

The gene calls are TRBV7-2 and TRBJ1-5, with D uncertain. Germline V CDR1 and CDR2: SGHTA, FQGNSA. Trimming removed 0 bases at V and 2 bases at J, with 5 bases between. The CDR3 runs 14 residues. For the CDR3, the DNA is TGTGCCAGCAGCTTAGCTTCGGGCAATCAGCCCCAGCATTTT. Translation gives CASSLASGNQPQHF.

In nucleotides, the CDR3 is TGTGCCAGCAGCTTAGGACACAGGAATCAGCCCCAGCATTTT. This codes for CASSLGHRNQPQHF. The chain links TRBV13 to TRBJ1-5, with a weak D call TRBD1 (5 bases). Trimming took off 0 bases at V and 4 bases at J, with 7 bases between the two ends. This CDR3 is 14 amino acids long. The germline V gene encodes CDR1 PRHDT and CDR2 FYEKMQ (reference sequence).

This clone came up a few times. DNA of the CDR3: TGTGCCAGCAGCTCGCGTTTGTTAGCAGTGAACACTGAAGCTTTCTTT. It yields the protein CASSSRLLAVNTEAFF. The chain couples TRBV7-8 to TRBJ1-1, with no clear D. The CDR3 extends over 16 amino acids. Trimming shortened V by 4 bases and J by 0 bases, and 15 bases separated the two germline ends. Germline CDR1 reads SGHVS; CDR2 reads FQNEAQ. Full variable domain (remainder filled in from reference TRBV7-8 and TRBJ1-1): GAGVSQSPRYKVAKRGQDVALRCDPISGHVSLFWYQQALGQGPEFLTYFQNEAQLDKSGLPSDRFFAERPEGSVSTLKIQRTQQEDSAVYLCASSSRLLAVNTEAFFGQGTRLTVV.

This clone was seen once. V gene TRBV2 combines with J gene TRBJ1-1; the D is unclear. Germline assignment: CDR1 SNHLY and CDR2 FYNNEI. V lost 7 bases to trimming and J lost 0 bases, with 12 bases between them. The length of the CDR3 is 14 residues. The CDR3 region is CASKTYSMNTEAFF. The CDR3 DNA reads as TGTGCCAGCAAGACATACTCCATGAACACTGAAGCTTTCTTT.

The chain recombines TRBV30 with TRBJ1-5; 10 bases are shared with TRBD1. CDR1 GTSNPN and CDR2 SVGIG come from the germline V gene (reference sequence). The CDR3 contains 15 residues. J was trimmed by 7 bases and V by 3 bases; bases with no gene match: 9. CDR3 in amino acids: CAWSATGGAWQPQHF. As DNA, the CDR3 is TGTGCCTGGAGCGCGACAGGGGGCGCATGGCAGCCCCAGCATTTT. The variable domain in full, with the rest retrieved from reference TRBV30 and TRBJ1-5, is SQTIHQWPATLVQPVGSPLSLECTVEGTSNPNLYWYRQAAGRGLQLLFYSVGIGQISSEVPQNLSASRPQDRQFILSSKKLLLSDSGFYLCAWSATGGAWQPQHFGDGTRLSIL.

The V and J genes are TRBV6-5 and TRBJ2-4, with D perhaps TRBD2 (5 bases). Germline CDR1 reads MNHEY; CDR2 reads SVGAGI. The V gene lost 5 bases and the J gene lost 7 bases, with 6 bases spanning the gap. The CDR3 loop spans 11 amino acids. The CDR3 coding sequence is TGTGCCAGCAGTACGGGGAACATTCAGTACTTC. Its translation is CASSTGNIQYF.

The chain links TRBV15 to TRBJ2-7; 7 positions match TRBD2. V gave up 3 bases and J gave up 1 base; unmatched junction bases: 6. The CDR3 contains 15 residues. Looked up from germline, CDR1 is LNHNV and CDR2 is YYDKDF (reference sequence). The CDR3 here is CATSREAGTSYEQYV. In nucleotides, the CDR3 is TGTGCCACCAGCAGGGAAGCGGGAACGTCCTACGAGCAGTACGTC.

This clone was seen only once. This sequence joins TRBV19 and TRBJ2-2, with TRBD1 matching over 7 bases. Per germline, CDR1 LNHDA and CDR2 SQIVND (reference sequence). The ends lost 4 bases at V and 5 bases at J; junction bases unmatched: 10. The CDR3 consists of 16 residues. The CDR3 here is CASSTETGRSTGELFF. CDR3 bases: TGTGCCAGTAGTACCGAGACAGGGCGGAGTACCGGGGAGCTGTTTTTT.

The rearrangement uses TRBV6-5 and TRBJ1-2, with D perhaps matching TRBD1 (5 bases). Trimming left V 6 bases short and J 2 bases short, with 10 bases between. Germline CDR1 is MNHEY and CDR2 is SVGAGI. CDR3 size: 13 residues. CDR3 DNA: TGTGCCAGCAGATCGGACACCAACTATGGCTACACCTTC. Translating gives CASRSDTNYGYTF.

The chain couples TRBV5-3 to TRBJ2-3, with TRBD2 as a possible D gene (6 bases). TRBV5-3 is an ORF for which the function is uncertain. The CDR3 covers 15 residues. The V and J ends lost 4 bases and 2 bases respectively, with 14 bases between them. The CDR3 DNA sequence: TGTGCCAGAAGCCCCCGGGCGGGGACCACAGATACGCAGTATTTT. Translation gives CARSPRAGTTDTQYF.

For this clone: The same CDR3 also results from other DNA sequences found in this sample. The rearrangement links TRBV6-6 to TRBJ1-6; the match to TRBD1 covers 7 bases. Germline CDR1 and CDR2: MNHNY and SVGAGI (reference sequence). This CDR3 is built from 13 residues. V shed 7 bases, J shed 5 bases, and the junction held 2 bases outside the gene matches. This CDR3 is CASKGANNSPLHF. CDR3 sequence (DNA): TGTGCCAGCAAGGGGGCGAATAATTCACCCCTCCACTTT.

The gene calls are TRBV27 and TRBJ1-1; D ambiguous. The CDR3 sequence is 13 residues long. Germline assignment: CDR1 MNHEY and CDR2 SMNVEV (reference sequence). Trimming shortened V by 8 bases and J by 1 base, and 11 bases separated the two germline ends. CDR3 coding DNA: TGTGCCAGCTACCGGGAGGGGAACACTGAAGCTTTCTTT. Amino acid sequence: CASYREGNTEAFF.

The chain carries TRBV30 and TRBJ2-1; 9 bases map to TRBD2. Trimming cost V 0 bases and J 4 bases; bases outside gene matches: 13. Germline CDR1 reads GTSNPN; CDR2 reads SVGIG (reference sequence). The CDR3 consists of 18 residues. The CDR3 is CAWSVGRSSGALYNEQFF. The CDR3 DNA follows: TGTGCCTGGAGTGTAGGAAGATCTAGCGGGGCTCTATACAATGAGCAGTTCTTC.

CDR3 nucleotides: TGTGCCAGCAGCCCAGGGTGGCTCGGGCAAGAGACCCAGTACTTC. Protein product: CASSPGWLGQETQYF. The chain recombines TRBV7-2 with TRBJ2-5; D perhaps matches TRBD1 (5 bases). Trimming took 5 bases from V and 2 from J, leaving 15 bases between them. This CDR3 is built from 15 residues. CDR1 SGHTA and CDR2 FQGNSA come from the germline V gene. Looking up the rest from reference TRBV7-2 and TRBJ2-5 gives the full variable domain: GAGVSQSPSNKVTEKGKDVELRCDPISGHTALYWYRQSLGQGLEFLIYFQGNSAPDKSGLPSDRFSAERTGGSVSTLTIQRTQQEDSAVYLCASSPGWLGQETQYFGPGTRLLVL.

This chain links TRBV27 with TRBJ1-4; no clear D gene. The CDR3 length is 13 residues. The germline V and J ends were trimmed by 6 bases and 8 bases, with 13 bases remaining between them. Per germline, CDR1 MNHEY and CDR2 SMNVEV (reference sequence). CDR3 sequence (DNA): TGTGCCAGCAGCAAGGGAGAAAGGGAAAAACTGTTTTTT. The encoded protein is CASSKGEREKLFF.